These T cell receptor beta chains were read from a single sample in a study of T cell responses to AZD1222 COVID-19 vaccine. TCRdb's copy holds only in-frame clones and misses some; the assay was immunoSEQ multiplex PCR. This repertoire shows 200,000 to 250,000 clones, roughly 91% found once; its top ten account for about 1%. The material sequenced was peripheral blood, taken on day 0 of MenACWY control vaccination. These receptors were taken from an adult in good health. The CDR3 runs from the conserved cysteine through the conserved F or W. The D gene is left open where the match is weak. Size tells how often a clone was seen (once, few, many) or the class of an expanded clone, and some rows leave it out.

j_call clone_size d_call v_call cdr3_aa cdr3_nt
TRBJ1-4 - - TRBV1 CTSSQGQGPLFREKLFF TGCACCAGCAGCCAAGGACAGGGCCCACTCTTTAGGGAAAAACTGTTTTTT
TRBJ2-7 - TRBD1 TRBV19 CASTPGQAGNYEQYF TGTGCCAGTACCCCAGGACAGGCTGGTAACTACGAGCAGTACTTC
TRBJ1-5 - - TRBV28 CASTKEGAGNQPQHF TGTGCCAGCACCAAGGAAGGTGCTGGCAATCAGCCCCAGCATTTT
TRBJ1-2 - TRBD1 TRBV7-2 CALRRTGVFGYTF TGTGCCCTAAGAAGGACAGGGGTTTTTGGCTACACCTTC
TRBJ2-7 - - TRBV12-3/TRBV12-4 CASSWGEVGEQYF TGTGCCAGCAGTTGGGGGGAGGTTGGGGAGCAGTACTTC
TRBJ1-4 once - TRBV3-1/TRBV3-2 CASSQGWGADEKLFF TGTGCCAGCAGCCAAGGGTGGGGGGCGGATGAAAAACTGTTTTTT
TRBJ2-7 - - TRBV5-5 CASSLYGTSDYEQYF TGTGCCAGCAGCTTGTACGGGACATCTGACTACGAGCAGTACTTC
TRBJ1-3 - - TRBV6-5 CASKPADTGNTIYF TGTGCCAGCAAACCGGCAGATACTGGAAACACCATATATTTT
TRBJ1-2 - - TRBV7-9 CASSLAGKDGYTF TGTGCCAGCAGCTTAGCAGGGAAGGATGGCTACACCTTC
TRBJ1-6 - TRBD1 TRBV7-2 CASSSQGVGSPLHF TGTGCCAGCAGCTCCCAGGGGGTGGGTTCACCCCTCCACTTT
TRBJ2-1 - - TRBV7-2 CASSLTGATGHNEQFF TGTGCCAGCAGCCTGACTGGGGCTACAGGGCACAATGAGCAGTTCTTC
TRBJ2-7 - TRBD2 TRBV27 CASSSRTSGVYEQYF TGTGCCAGCAGTTCTCGGACTAGCGGGGTCTACGAGCAGTACTTC
TRBJ2-7 - - TRBV21-1 CASSKEGGVGRERLCWISYEQYF TGTGCCAGCAGCAAAGAGGGTGGGGTAGGGCGAGAAAGGTTGTGCTGGATATCCTACGAGCAGTACTTC
TRBJ1-2 - TRBD1 TRBV2 CASSLTGGRGYGYTF TGTGCCAGCAGTTTGACAGGGGGTCGAGGCTATGGCTACACCTTC
TRBJ2-1 - - TRBV18 CASSPSSGRNEQFF TGTGCCAGCTCACCTTCAAGCGGAAGGAATGAGCAGTTCTTC
TRBJ1-3 - - TRBV6-5 CASSYSAGVGNTIYF TGTGCCAGCAGTTATTCGGCAGGGGTCGGAAACACCATATATTTT
TRBJ2-3 - TRBD2 TRBV9 CASSVQPTSGGTDTQYF TGTGCCAGCAGCGTGCAACCGACTAGCGGGGGGACAGATACGCAGTATTTT
TRBJ1-1 - - TRBV2 CASRPRTALNTEAFF TGTGCCAGCAGACCCAGGACAGCCTTGAACACTGAAGCTTTCTTT
TRBJ1-1 - TRBD1 TRBV20-1 CSASGQGGSTEAFF TGCAGTGCTAGTGGACAGGGGGGTTCCACTGAAGCTTTCTTT
TRBJ1-6 - - TRBV19 CASSIARRDLSPLHF TGTGCCAGTAGTATAGCCCGCAGGGATCTCTCACCCCTCCACTTT
TRBJ2-5 - TRBD2 TRBV3-1/TRBV3-2 CASSQAGTSGLLKTQYF TGTGCCAGCAGCCAAGCAGGGACTAGCGGTCTCTTGAAGACCCAGTACTTC
TRBJ1-2 - TRBD1 TRBV20-1 CSAGTEPGYTF TGCAGTGCCGGGACAGAACCTGGCTACACCTTC
TRBJ1-6 - TRBD1 TRBV4-2 CASSQEQGSNSPLHF TGTGCCAGCAGCCAGGAACAGGGGAGCAATTCACCCCTCCACTTT
TRBJ2-1 - TRBD2 TRBV10-1 CASSDQGLAGLYNEQFF TGCGCCAGCAGTGATCAAGGACTAGCGGGGCTATACAATGAGCAGTTCTTC
TRBJ1-5 - - TRBV12-3/TRBV12-4 CASSWGSNQPQHF TGTGCCAGCAGTTGGGGAAGCAATCAGCCCCAGCATTTT
TRBJ2-1 - TRBD2 TRBV3-1/TRBV3-2 CASSSGLAGSSYNEQFF TGTGCCAGCAGCTCAGGACTAGCGGGGAGCTCCTACAATGAGCAGTTCTTC
TRBJ2-6 - - TRBV19 CASTFYGANVLTF TGTGCCAGTACCTTTTATGGGGCCAACGTCCTGACTTTC
TRBJ2-4 - - TRBV27 CASSYRPLGIQYF TGTGCCAGCAGTTATCGACCCCTAGGCATTCAGTACTTC
TRBJ2-2 - - TRBV5-6 CASSLYSRNTGELFF TGTGCCAGCAGCTTGTACAGCCGGAACACCGGGGAGCTGTTTTTT
TRBJ2-5 - - TRBV3-1/TRBV3-2 CASSHRGSLGETQYF TGTGCCAGCAGCCATAGGGGCAGTTTGGGGGAGACCCAGTACTTC
TRBJ2-1 - - TRBV6-5 CASRGHGEQFF TGTGCCAGCAGAGGACACGGTGAGCAGTTCTTC
TRBJ1-3 - - TRBV7-2 CATKYLFVGHTIYF TGTGCCACCAAGTACCTTTTTGTCGGCCACACCATATATTTT
TRBJ2-1 - TRBD2 TRBV10-3 CAISGLAGGPMNEQFF TGTGCCATCAGTGGACTAGCGGGGGGCCCTATGAATGAGCAGTTCTTC
TRBJ2-7 once - TRBV2 CASMSASYEQYF TGTGCCAGCATGAGCGCGTCCTACGAGCAGTACTTC